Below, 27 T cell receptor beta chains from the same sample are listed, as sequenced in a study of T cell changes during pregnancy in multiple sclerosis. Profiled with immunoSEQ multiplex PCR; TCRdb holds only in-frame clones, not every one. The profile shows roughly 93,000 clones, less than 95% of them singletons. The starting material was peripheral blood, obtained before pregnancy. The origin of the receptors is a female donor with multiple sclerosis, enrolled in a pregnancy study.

CDR3 bases: TGTGCCAGCAGGCGACAGGGGCAGAACACTGAAGCTTTCTTT. It codes for CASRRQGQNTEAFF. The rearrangement uses TRBV28 and TRBJ1-1, with 8 bases fitting TRBD1. The ends lost 6 bases at V and 1 base at J; junction bases unmatched: 4. This CDR3 spans 14 amino acids. Germline-derived CDR1 and CDR2 are MDHEN and SYDVKM.

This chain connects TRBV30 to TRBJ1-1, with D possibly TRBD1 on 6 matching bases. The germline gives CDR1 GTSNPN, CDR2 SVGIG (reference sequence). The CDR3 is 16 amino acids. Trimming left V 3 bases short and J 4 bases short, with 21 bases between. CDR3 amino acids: CAWSLIGTGRGTEAFF. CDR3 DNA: TGTGCCTGGAGCCTAATCGGAACAGGGAGAGGCACTGAAGCTTTCTTT.

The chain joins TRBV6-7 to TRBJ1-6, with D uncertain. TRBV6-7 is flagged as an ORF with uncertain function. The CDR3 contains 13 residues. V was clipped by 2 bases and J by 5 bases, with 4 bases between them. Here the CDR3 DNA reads TGTGCCAGCAGTTACCCGGATAATTCACCCCTCCACTTT. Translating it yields CASSYPDNSPLHF.

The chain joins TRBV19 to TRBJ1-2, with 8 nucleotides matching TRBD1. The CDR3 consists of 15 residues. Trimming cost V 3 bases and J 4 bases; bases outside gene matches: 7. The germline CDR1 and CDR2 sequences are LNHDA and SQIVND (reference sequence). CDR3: CASSMSRTGPYGYTF. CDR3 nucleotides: TGTGCCAGTAGTATGTCGCGGACAGGGCCCTATGGCTACACCTTC.

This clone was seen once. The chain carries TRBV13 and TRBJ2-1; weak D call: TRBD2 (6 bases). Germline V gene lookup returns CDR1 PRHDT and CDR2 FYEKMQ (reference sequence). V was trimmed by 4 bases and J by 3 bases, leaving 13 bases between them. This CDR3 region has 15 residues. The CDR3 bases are TGTGCCAGCAGCTCATCGGAGGGAGGCTACAATGAGCAGTTCTTC. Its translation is CASSSSEGGYNEQFF. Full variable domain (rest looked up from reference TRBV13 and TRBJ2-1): AAGVIQSPRHLIKEKRETATLKCYPIPRHDTVYWYQQGPGQDPQFLISFYEKMQSDKGSIPDRFSAQQFSDYHSELNMSSLELGDSALYFCASSSSEGGYNEQFFGPGTRLTVL.

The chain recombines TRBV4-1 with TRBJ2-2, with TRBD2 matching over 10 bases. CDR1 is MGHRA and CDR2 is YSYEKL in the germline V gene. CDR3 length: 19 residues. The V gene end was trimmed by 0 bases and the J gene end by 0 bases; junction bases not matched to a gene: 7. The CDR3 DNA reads TGCGCCAGCAGCCAAGATCCACCAGGGACTAGCGCGAACACCGGGGAGCTGTTTTTT. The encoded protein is CASSQDPPGTSANTGELFF.

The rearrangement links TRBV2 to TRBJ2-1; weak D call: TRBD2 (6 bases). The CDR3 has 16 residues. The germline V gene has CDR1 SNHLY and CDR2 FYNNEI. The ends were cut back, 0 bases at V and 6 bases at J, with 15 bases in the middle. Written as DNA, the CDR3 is TGTGCCAGCAGTGAAGCGCGGGGCCCGGTGGGCAATGAGCAGTTCTTC. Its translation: CASSEARGPVGNEQFF. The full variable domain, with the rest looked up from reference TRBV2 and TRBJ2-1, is EPEVTQTPSHQVTQMGQEVILRCVPISNHLYFYWYRQILGQKVEFLVSFYNNEISEKSEIFDDQFSVERPDGSNFTLKIRSTKLEDSAMYFCASSEARGPVGNEQFFGPGTRLTVL.

This chain's CDR3 is CASSNFAQGAHEQYF. The CDR3 coding sequence is TGTGCCAGCAGCAACTTTGCACAGGGGGCCCACGAGCAGTACTTC. The V gene is TRBV7-6, the J gene TRBJ2-7; TRBD1 matches at 9 bases. The V gene's germline CDR1 is SGHVS and CDR2 FNYEAQ. The CDR3 has 15 amino acids. V lost 5 bases to trimming and J lost 5 bases; unmatched junction nucleotides: 10.

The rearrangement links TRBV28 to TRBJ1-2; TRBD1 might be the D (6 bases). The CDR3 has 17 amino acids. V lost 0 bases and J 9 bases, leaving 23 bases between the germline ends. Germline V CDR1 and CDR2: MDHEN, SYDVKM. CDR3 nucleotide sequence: TGTGCCAGCAGTTTATGGGGCGATGGGCAGGGGACCGCAAGCTACACCTTC. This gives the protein CASSLWGDGQGTASYTF.

CDR3 DNA: TGCAGCGTTGAAGTGCCCAGGCAAGAAGTAACCTACAATGAGCAGTTCTTC. This codes for CSVEVPRQEVTYNEQFF. This chain links TRBV29-1 with TRBJ2-1; no clear D. This CDR3 has 17 residues. Germline V gene lookup returns CDR1 SQVTM and CDR2 ANQGSEA. V lost 1 base, J lost 2 bases, and 18 bases lay in between.

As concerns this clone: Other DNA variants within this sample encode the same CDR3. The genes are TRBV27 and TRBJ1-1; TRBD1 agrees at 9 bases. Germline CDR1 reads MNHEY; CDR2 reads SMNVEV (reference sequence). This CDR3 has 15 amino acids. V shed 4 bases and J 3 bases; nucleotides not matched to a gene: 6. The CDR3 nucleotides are TGTGCCAGCAGTTCTCCGGGACAGGGCGACACTGAAGCTTTCTTT. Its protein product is CASSSPGQGDTEAFF.

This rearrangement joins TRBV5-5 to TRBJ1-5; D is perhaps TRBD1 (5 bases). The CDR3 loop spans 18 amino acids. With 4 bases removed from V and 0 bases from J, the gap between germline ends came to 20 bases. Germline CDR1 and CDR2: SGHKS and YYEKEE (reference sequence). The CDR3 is CASSPVGAADLSNQPQHF. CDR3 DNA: TGTGCCAGCAGCCCCGTTGGGGCAGCCGACCTTAGCAATCAGCCCCAGCATTTT.

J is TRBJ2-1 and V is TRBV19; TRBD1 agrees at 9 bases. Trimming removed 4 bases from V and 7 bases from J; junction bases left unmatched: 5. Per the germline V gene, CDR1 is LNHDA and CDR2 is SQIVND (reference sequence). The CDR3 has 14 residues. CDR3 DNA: TGTGCCAGTAGTAGGTACAGGGGGCTGAATGAGCAGTTCTTC. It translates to CASSRYRGLNEQFF.

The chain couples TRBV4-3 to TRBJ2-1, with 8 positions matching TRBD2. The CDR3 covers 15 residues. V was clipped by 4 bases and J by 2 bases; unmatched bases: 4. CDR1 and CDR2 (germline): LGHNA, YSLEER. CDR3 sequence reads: CASSRNSGAYNEQFF. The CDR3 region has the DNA TGCGCCAGCAGCCGCAATAGCGGGGCCTACAATGAGCAGTTCTTC.

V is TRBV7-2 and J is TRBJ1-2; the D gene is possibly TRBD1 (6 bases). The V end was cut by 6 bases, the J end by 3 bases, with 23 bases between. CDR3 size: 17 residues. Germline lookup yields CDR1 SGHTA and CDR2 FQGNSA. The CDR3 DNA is TGTGCCAGCAGTTCAGGGGCGGCGTCAGCTCTTTACTATGGCTACACCTTC. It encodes CASSSGAASALYYGYTF.

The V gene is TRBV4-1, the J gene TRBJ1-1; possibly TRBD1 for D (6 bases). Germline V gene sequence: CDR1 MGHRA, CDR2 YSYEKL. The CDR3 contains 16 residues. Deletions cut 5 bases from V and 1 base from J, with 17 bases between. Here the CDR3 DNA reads TGCGCCAGCAGCTTCAGGGGCCAGCCCAGGAACACTGAAGCTTTCTTT. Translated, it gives CASSFRGQPRNTEAFF.

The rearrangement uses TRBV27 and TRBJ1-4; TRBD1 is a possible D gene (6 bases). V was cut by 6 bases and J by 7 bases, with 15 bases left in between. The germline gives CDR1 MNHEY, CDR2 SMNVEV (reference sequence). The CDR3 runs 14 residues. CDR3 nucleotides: TGTGCCAGCAGCTTTAGAGGGGGGGGTGAAAAACTGTTTTTT. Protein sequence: CASSFRGGGEKLFF.

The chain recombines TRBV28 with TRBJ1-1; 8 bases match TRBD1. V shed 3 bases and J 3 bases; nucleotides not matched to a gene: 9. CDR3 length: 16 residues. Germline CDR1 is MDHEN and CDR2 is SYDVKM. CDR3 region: CASSFGAGGLHTEAFF. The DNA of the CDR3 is TGTGCCAGCAGTTTTGGGGCAGGGGGCTTACACACTGAAGCTTTCTTT.

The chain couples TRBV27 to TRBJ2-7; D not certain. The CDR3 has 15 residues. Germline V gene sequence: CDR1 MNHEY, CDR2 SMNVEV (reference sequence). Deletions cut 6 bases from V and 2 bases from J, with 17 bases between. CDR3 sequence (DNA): TGTGCCAGCAGCCGCTCGTCTAGGCTACCCTACGAGCAGTACTTC. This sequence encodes CASSRSSRLPYEQYF.

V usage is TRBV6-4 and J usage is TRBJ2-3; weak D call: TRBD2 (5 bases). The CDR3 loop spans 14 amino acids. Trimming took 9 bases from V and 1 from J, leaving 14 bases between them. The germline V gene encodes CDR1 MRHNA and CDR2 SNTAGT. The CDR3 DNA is TGTGCCAGTGGAAAGGAGGCGGGCACAGATACGCAGTATTTT. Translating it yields CASGKEAGTDTQYF.

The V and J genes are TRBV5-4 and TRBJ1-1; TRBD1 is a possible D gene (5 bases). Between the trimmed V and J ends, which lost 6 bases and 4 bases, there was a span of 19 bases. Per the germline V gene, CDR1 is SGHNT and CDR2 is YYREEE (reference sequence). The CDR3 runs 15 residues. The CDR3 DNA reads TGTGCCAGCAACCCGGGAGGGGCGCCCGGCACTGAAGCTTTCTTT. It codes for CASNPGGAPGTEAFF.

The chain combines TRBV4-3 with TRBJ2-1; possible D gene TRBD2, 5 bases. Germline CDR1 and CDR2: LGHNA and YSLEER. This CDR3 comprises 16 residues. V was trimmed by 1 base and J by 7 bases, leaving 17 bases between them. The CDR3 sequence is CASSQVLRGLGNEQFF. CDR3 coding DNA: TGCGCCAGCAGCCAAGTCCTCCGGGGTTTAGGGAATGAGCAGTTCTTC.

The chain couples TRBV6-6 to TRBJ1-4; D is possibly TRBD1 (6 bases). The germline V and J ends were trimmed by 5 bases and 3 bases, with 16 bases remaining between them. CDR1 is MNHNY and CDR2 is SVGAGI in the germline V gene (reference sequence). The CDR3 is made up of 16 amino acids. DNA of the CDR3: TGTGCCAGCAGTACCTCCGGGACACCACCTAATGAAAAACTGTTTTTT. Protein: CASSTSGTPPNEKLFF.

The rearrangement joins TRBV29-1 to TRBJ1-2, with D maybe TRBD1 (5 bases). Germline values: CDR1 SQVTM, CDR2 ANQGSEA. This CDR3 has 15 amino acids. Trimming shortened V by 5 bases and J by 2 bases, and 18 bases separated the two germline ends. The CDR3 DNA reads TGCAGCGTTCGAGGCGCGGGACGCCTGAACTATGGCTACACCTTC. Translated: CSVRGAGRLNYGYTF.

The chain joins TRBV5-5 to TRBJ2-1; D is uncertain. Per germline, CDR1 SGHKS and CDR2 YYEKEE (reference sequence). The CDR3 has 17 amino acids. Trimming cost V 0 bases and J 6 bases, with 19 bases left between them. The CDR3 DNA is TGTGCCAGCAGCTTGGTTTCACCCGTATGGAGTGGCAATGAGCAGTTCTTC. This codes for CASSLVSPVWSGNEQFF. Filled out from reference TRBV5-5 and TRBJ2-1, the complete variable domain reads DAGVTQSPTHLIKTRGQQVTLRCSPISGHKSVSWYQQVLGQGPQFIFQYYEKEERGRGNFPDRFSARQFPNYSSELNVNALLLGDSALYLCASSLVSPVWSGNEQFFGPGTRLTVL.

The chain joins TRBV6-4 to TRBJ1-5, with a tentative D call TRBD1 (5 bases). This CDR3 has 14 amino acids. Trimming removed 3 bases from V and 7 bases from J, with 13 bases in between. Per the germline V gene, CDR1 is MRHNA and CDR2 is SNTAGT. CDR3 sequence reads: CASSEYPGGQPQHF. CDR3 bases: TGTGCCAGCAGTGAATACCCGGGGGGACAGCCCCAGCATTTT.

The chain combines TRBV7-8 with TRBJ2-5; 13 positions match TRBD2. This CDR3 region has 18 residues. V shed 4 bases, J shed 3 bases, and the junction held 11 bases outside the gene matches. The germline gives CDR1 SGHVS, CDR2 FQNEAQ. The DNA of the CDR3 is TGTGCCAGCAGCTCTCTTAGGGGGACTAGCGGGATTGAAGAGACCCAGTACTTC. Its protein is CASSSLRGTSGIEETQYF.